These 27 T cell receptor beta chains were sequenced from one sample in a study of blood T cell repertoires in COVID-19. Using immunoSEQ multiplex PCR, the repertoire was profiled, and TCRdb retains in-frame clones only, with some absent. This sample has about 300,000 clones, with around 86% found just once. Sequenced input: peripheral blood. These receptors all stem from a woman aged 45-65 years with acute or convalescent COVID-19.

The chain is built from TRBV4-1 and TRBJ2-7; 7 bases match TRBD1. Per the germline V gene, CDR1 is MGHRA and CDR2 is YSYEKL. The CDR3 runs to 15 residues. J was trimmed by 3 bases and V by 2 bases; bases with no gene match: 7. CDR3 DNA sequence: TGCGCCAGCAGCCAACGGGACAGCCCTTACTACGAGCAGTACTTC. Encoded protein: CASSQRDSPYYEQYF.

The rearrangement links TRBV5-6 to TRBJ2-7; TRBD2 matches 12 bases. The CDR3 has 15 residues. V shed 4 bases, J shed 3 bases, and the junction held 5 bases outside the gene matches. CDR1 and CDR2 from the germline V gene are SGHDT and YYEEEE. The CDR3 DNA reads TGTGCCAGCAGCAGGGGGACTAGCGGGTACTACGAGCAGTACTTC. Translated: CASSRGTSGYYEQYF.

As DNA, the CDR3 is TGTGCCAGCAGCACGCGGACGGGGTACGAGCAGTACTTC. Translated, it gives CASSTRTGYEQYF. The chain couples TRBV9 to TRBJ2-7; D might be TRBD2 (5 bases). V lost 4 bases and J 4 bases, leaving 12 bases between the germline ends. CDR3 length: 13 residues. Per the germline V gene, CDR1 is SGDLS and CDR2 is YYNGEE.

The chain combines TRBV27 with TRBJ2-7, with 9 bases that match TRBD2. The CDR3 extends over 15 amino acids. Germline V gene sequence: CDR1 MNHEY, CDR2 SMNVEV (reference sequence). J was trimmed by 6 bases and V by 4 bases; bases with no gene match: 10. CDR3 bases: TGTGCCAGCAGTTCTTCTTCGGGACTAGCCGCCGAGCAGTACTTC. Protein sequence: CASSSSSGLAAEQYF.

This sequence joins TRBV27 and TRBJ2-7, with D possibly matching TRBD2 (6 bases). V lost 6 bases, J lost 2 bases, and 14 bases lay in between. Germline V CDR1 and CDR2: MNHEY, SMNVEV (reference sequence). The CDR3 totals 14 residues. This chain's CDR3 is CASSNRDLTYEQYF. DNA of the CDR3: TGTGCCAGCAGCAACCGGGACTTAACCTACGAGCAGTACTTC.

This clone occurred once. The chain links TRBV29-1 to TRBJ2-3; maybe TRBD2 (5 bases). From germline, CDR1 is SQVTM and CDR2 ANQGSEA. The CDR3 extends over 16 amino acids. With 7 bases removed from V and 2 bases from J, the gap between germline ends came to 22 bases. The CDR3 DNA reads TGCAGCGGGACCAGAGGGAGCGGTTGGGCCACAGATACGCAGTATTTT. This gives the protein CSGTRGSGWATDTQYF.

This chain joins TRBV28 and TRBJ2-3, with TRBD2 matching over 9 bases. Germline V gives CDR1 MDHEN, CDR2 SYDVKM. The CDR3 sequence is 16 residues long. Unmatched junction bases numbered 10, after V lost 6 bases and J lost 3 bases. DNA for the CDR3: TGTGCCAGCAGCATTCGAGCGGGAGGTTCTACAGATACGCAGTATTTT. Its protein is CASSIRAGGSTDTQYF.

The rearrangement uses TRBV10-3 and TRBJ2-1; 7 bases are shared with TRBD2. The germline V gene has CDR1 ENHRY and CDR2 SYGVKD. With 2 bases clipped from V and 7 bases from J, the junction kept 5 bases outside the gene matches. The CDR3 is 14 residues long. CDR3 DNA: TGTGCCATCAGTGAGCGGGAGGTCGAAAATGAGCAGTTCTTC. Protein: CAISEREVENEQFF.

This rearrangement joins TRBV11-2 to TRBJ2-5; no clear D gene. V lost 5 bases to trimming and J lost 10 bases, with 11 bases between them. The germline CDR1 and CDR2 sequences are SGHAT and FQNNGV. The CDR3 contains 11 residues. The CDR3 DNA reads as TGTGCCAGCAGCAACCAACCGGGCCAGTACTTC. As protein: CASSNQPGQYF. The full variable domain, rest sourced from reference TRBV11-2 and TRBJ2-5, is EAGVAQSPRYKIIEKRQSVAFWCNPISGHATLYWYQQILGQGPKLLIQFQNNGVVDDSQLPKDRFSAERLKGVDSTLKIQPAKLEDSAVYLCASSNQPGQYFGPGTRLLVL.

V gene TRBV24-1 combines with J gene TRBJ1-5; 7 bases line up with TRBD1. Germline V CDR1 and CDR2: KGHDR, SFDVKD. J was trimmed by 4 bases and V by 3 bases; bases with no gene match: 5. The length of the CDR3 is 15 residues. CDR3 coding DNA: TGTGCCACCAGTGATCAAGGGACAGATAATCAGCCCCAGCATTTT. It codes for CATSDQGTDNQPQHF.

The table lists this clone with a count of one. The V gene is TRBV2, the J gene TRBJ2-5; D unclear. V lost 7 bases and J 0 bases, leaving 9 bases between the germline ends. Germline V CDR1 and CDR2: SNHLY, FYNNEI. This CDR3 region has 13 residues. The CDR3 DNA follows: TGTGCCAGCACCTTTCTAGACCAAGAGACCCAGTACTTC. Encoded protein: CASTFLDQETQYF.

The chain uses TRBV28 and TRBJ1-2; 8 bases are shared with TRBD1. The CDR3 spans 16 residues. V gave up 11 bases and J gave up 1 base; unmatched junction bases: 15. Germline V CDR1 and CDR2: MDHEN, SYDVKM. CDR3 bases: TGTGCCGCCCGGGTCTACGCAGGGGGCGTTAACTATGGCTACACCTTC. This translates into CAARVYAGGVNYGYTF.

The genes are TRBV6-5 and TRBJ2-7; D gene unclear. Germline CDR1 MNHEY, CDR2 SVGAGI. V was clipped by 0 bases and J by 2 bases, with 14 bases between them. The CDR3 length is 16 residues. CDR3 coding DNA: TGTGCCAGCAGTTACTCGACGCGGTTGAAAACCTACGAGCAGTACTTC. It is translated as CASSYSTRLKTYEQYF.

The genes are TRBV6-6 and TRBJ1-4, with D perhaps matching TRBD1 (6 bases). The CDR3 extends over 16 amino acids. Trimming stripped 5 bases from V and 0 bases from J, with 13 bases between. The germline CDR1 and CDR2 sequences are MNHNY and SVGAGI (reference sequence). CDR3 nucleotide sequence: TGTGCCAGCAGTCACGGACAGACGACAACTAATGAAAAACTGTTTTTT. Amino acid sequence: CASSHGQTTTNEKLFF.

This clone was detected only a few times. The chain recombines TRBV30 with TRBJ1-3, with D unresolved. Germline CDR1 reads GTSNPN; CDR2 reads SVGIG (reference sequence). The ends were cut back, 3 bases at V and 0 bases at J, with 6 bases in the middle. This CDR3 has 13 amino acids. Here the CDR3 reads CAWRLFSGNTIYF. The CDR3 DNA is TGTGCCTGGAGACTGTTCTCTGGAAACACCATATATTTT.

The chain is built from TRBV15 and TRBJ2-7; the match to TRBD1 covers 7 bases. This CDR3 has 16 amino acids. Per the germline V gene, CDR1 is LNHNV and CDR2 is YYDKDF (reference sequence). J gave up 2 bases and V 0 bases, and 7 bases lay outside the gene matches. CDR3: CATSRDLNRGPYEQYF. CDR3 nucleotide sequence: TGTGCCACCAGCAGAGATCTTAACAGGGGCCCCTACGAGCAGTACTTC.

CDR3: CAVDRVDYGYTF. As DNA, the CDR3 is TGTGCCGTGGACAGGGTGGACTATGGCTACACCTTC. The V gene is TRBV12-3 or TRBV12-4, the J gene TRBJ1-2; 8 bases are a match to TRBD1. J lost 3 bases, V lost 11 bases, and 5 bases had no gene match. This CDR3 has 12 residues.

V usage is TRBV4-3 and J usage is TRBJ1-6; 7 bases fit TRBD1. This CDR3 contains 16 residues. The V gene's germline CDR1 is LGHNA and CDR2 YSLEER. V dropped 0 bases and J dropped 2; count of bases not matched to a gene: 1. This CDR3 reads CASSQDGTAYNSPLHF. CDR3 DNA: TGCGCCAGCAGCCAAGATGGGACAGCCTATAATTCACCCCTCCACTTT.

The chain joins TRBV19 to TRBJ1-6; D is perhaps TRBD1 (5 bases). Germline assignment: CDR1 LNHDA and CDR2 SQIVND (reference sequence). Trimming shortened V by 6 bases and J by 10 bases, and 13 bases separated the two germline ends. The CDR3 is 13 residues long. The CDR3 protein is CASRDRGGSPLHF. CDR3 DNA sequence: TGTGCCAGTAGAGATCGGGGGGGGTCACCCCTCCACTTT.

A word on this clone: The sample carries other DNA sequences with the same CDR3. The chain has TRBV11-2 and TRBJ1-1, with D possibly being TRBD1 (6 bases). The ends were cut back, 1 base at V and 0 bases at J, with 9 bases in the middle. Germline loops: CDR1 SGHAT, CDR2 FQNNGV. This CDR3 contains 15 residues. CDR3: CASSLAGQLNTEAFF. In DNA form, the CDR3 reads TGTGCCAGCAGCTTAGCAGGACAGTTGAACACTGAAGCTTTCTTT.

This chain connects TRBV4-1 to TRBJ2-1; 9 bases match TRBD2. CDR3 length: 15 residues. CDR1 MGHRA and CDR2 YSYEKL come from the germline V gene. The trim removed 2 bases at V and 2 bases at J, leaving 1 base unmatched. For the CDR3, the DNA is TGCGCCAGCAGCCAATCTAGCGGGACCTACAATGAGCAGTTCTTC. Translation gives CASSQSSGTYNEQFF.

A note on this clone: The sample holds other DNA sequences that translate to the same CDR3. V is TRBV18 and J is TRBJ2-2; possible D gene TRBD1, 6 bases. In germline, CDR1 is KGHSH, CDR2 LQKENI. V was shortened by 1 base and J by 5 bases, with 11 bases between the two germline ends. CDR3 length: 15 residues. CDR3 sequence: CASSPRQDSTGELFF. The CDR3 nucleotides are TGTGCCAGCTCACCACGACAGGATAGTACCGGGGAGCTGTTTTTT.

The V call is TRBV13, the J call TRBJ2-7; the D gene is possibly TRBD2 (6 bases). This CDR3 comprises 15 residues. V dropped 5 bases and J dropped 0 bases, with 14 bases sitting between them. Germline V gene data show CDR1 as PRHDT and CDR2 as FYEKMQ (reference sequence). The CDR3 nucleotides read TGTGCCAGCAGCACCGGGACTCCGCACTCCTACGAGCAGTACTTC. Translating it yields CASSTGTPHSYEQYF.

The chain uses TRBV18 and TRBJ1-6; D is possibly TRBD1 (5 bases). Trimming removed 6 bases at V and 3 bases at J, with 21 bases between. CDR3 size: 18 residues. Germline CDR1 KGHSH, CDR2 LQKENI. The CDR3 spells CASSPLPGTPIYNSPLHF. The DNA for the CDR3 is TGTGCCAGCTCGCCATTACCAGGGACTCCAATCTATAATTCACCCCTCCACTTT.

This chain links TRBV28 with TRBJ2-7; 7 nucleotides align to TRBD1. V trimming: 8 bases; J trimming: 3 bases; junction bases outside the gene matches: 10. The CDR3 loop spans 14 amino acids. Germline CDR1 reads MDHEN; CDR2 reads SYDVKM. CDR3 residues: CASVPGTVLYEQYF. The CDR3 region has the DNA TGTGCCAGCGTCCCCGGGACAGTACTCTACGAGCAGTACTTC.

The rearrangement uses TRBV27 and TRBJ1-6; no clear D gene. The CDR3 has 15 residues. V was clipped by 5 bases and J by 3 bases, with 11 bases between them. CDR1 is MNHEY, CDR2 SMNVEV, per germline (reference sequence). This CDR3 reads CASSPLPLYNSPLHF. CDR3 nucleotide sequence: TGTGCCAGCAGTCCTCTCCCACTCTATAATTCACCCCTCCACTTT.

The gene calls are TRBV6-5 and TRBJ2-7, with TRBD1 matching over 8 bases. Germline CDR1 is MNHEY and CDR2 is SVGAGI. The ends lost 6 bases at V and 0 bases at J; junction bases unmatched: 4. The CDR3 is 14 amino acids. CDR3 sequence (DNA): TGTGCCAGCAGGTGGACAGGGAGCTCCTACGAGCAGTACTTC. Its protein product is CASRWTGSSYEQYF.